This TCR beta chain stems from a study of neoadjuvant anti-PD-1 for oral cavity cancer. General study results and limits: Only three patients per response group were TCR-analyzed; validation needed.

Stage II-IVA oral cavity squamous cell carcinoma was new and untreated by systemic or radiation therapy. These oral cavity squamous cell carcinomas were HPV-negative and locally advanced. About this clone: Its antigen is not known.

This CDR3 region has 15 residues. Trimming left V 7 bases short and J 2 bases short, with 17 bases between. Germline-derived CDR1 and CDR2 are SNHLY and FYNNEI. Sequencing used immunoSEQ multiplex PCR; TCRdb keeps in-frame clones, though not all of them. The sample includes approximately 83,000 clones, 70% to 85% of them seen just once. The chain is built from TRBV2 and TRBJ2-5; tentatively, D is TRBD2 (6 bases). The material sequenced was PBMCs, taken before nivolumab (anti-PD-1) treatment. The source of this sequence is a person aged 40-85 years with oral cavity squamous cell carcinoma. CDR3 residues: CASNRLASVQETQYF. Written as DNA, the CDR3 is TGTGCCAGCAACCGGCTGGCTAGCGTACAAGAGACCCAGTACTTC.